Listed below are T cell receptor beta chains from one sample, sequenced in a study of T-cell reconstitution after alpha-beta-depleted transplantation in children. In TCRdb, the PCR reads were re-called with MiXCR into one record per CDR3 protein. This table has about 460,000 distinct CDR3 sequences, about 12% appearing once. Source: PBMCs from the stem cell graft donor, taken from the stem cell graft. The receptors shown here come from a human donor who donated a stem cell graft to a child with combined immunodeficiency. Each CDR3 is given with its conserved first and last residue. The order of the fields is V gene, J gene, D gene, clone size, CDR3 DNA, CDR3 protein. A D gene is named only where the DNA matches it firmly. Clone sizes are given selectively: once, few, many, or a class where the clone is expanded.

TRBV12-3/TRBV12-4	TRBJ2-7	TRBD1	few	TGTGCCAGCAGGACCCGGGACAGGGCCGAGCAGTACTTC	CASRTRDRAEQYF
TRBV20-1	TRBJ2-7	TRBD1	-	TGCACTACTCAGGGGGCGGGCGAGCAGTACTTC	CTTQGAGEQYF
TRBV12-3/TRBV12-4	TRBJ2-5	-	-	TGTGCCAGCAGCTGGGTGGCAGGGAACCGCGAGACCCAGTACTTC	CASSWVAGNRETQYF
TRBV24-1	TRBJ1-5	TRBD1	-	TGTGCCACCAGTGGCGGCCCCCCGGGACAGGGGGCTTGGCCCCAGCATTTT	CATSGGPPGQGAWPQHF
TRBV11-3	TRBJ2-1	TRBD2	-	TGTGCCAGCAGCTTTCCCGGACTAGTACGAGAGCAGTTCTTC	CASSFPGLVREQFF
TRBV27	TRBJ1-5	-	many	TGTGCCAGCAGTTCAGGGACTTTTAGCAATCAGCCCCAGCATTTT	CASSSGTFSNQPQHF
TRBV11-2	TRBJ2-7	TRBD1	few	TGTGCCAGCAGCTTAGGGTGGACAGGGGCCTACGAGCAGTACTTC	CASSLGWTGAYEQYF
TRBV6-1	TRBJ2-7	-	-	TGTGCCAGCAGTGAAGGATACGGCAGCTCCTACGAGCAGTACTTC	CASSEGYGSSYEQYF
TRBV7-8	TRBJ2-7	-	-	TGTGCCAGCAGCCTAAGAGTTAAACGGGGTCGGGAGCAGTACTTC	CASSLRVKRGREQYF
TRBV12-3/TRBV12-4	TRBJ1-1	-	many	TGTGCCAGCAGTTTAGTTCCGGGGATGAACACTGAAGCTTTCTTT	CASSLVPGMNTEAFF
TRBV5-1	TRBJ2-2	-	-	TGCGCCAGCAGCTCATCCTACAGGGCCGGGGAGCTGTTTTTT	CASSSSYRAGELFF
TRBV25-1	TRBJ2-3	-	-	TGTGCCAGCAGGCTAGATACGCAGTATTTT	CASRLDTQYF
TRBV12-3/TRBV12-4	TRBJ2-2	TRBD2	many	TGTGCCAGCAGTCTCCCAGCGGGAACGAACACCGGGGAGCTGTTTTTT	CASSLPAGTNTGELFF
TRBV12-3/TRBV12-4	TRBJ2-3	-	few	TGTGCCAGCAGTTGGAGCCTAGATACGCAGTATTTT	CASSWSLDTQYF
TRBV27	TRBJ2-3	-	few	TGTGCCAGCAGACTAGGGGCGGAGCCTAGCACAGATACGCAGTATTTT	CASRLGAEPSTDTQYF
TRBV29-1	TRBJ2-6	-	many	TGCAGCGTTGAGGGCGGCCCTGGGGCCAACGTCCTGACTTTC	CSVEGGPGANVLTF
TRBV12-3/TRBV12-4	TRBJ2-7	-	few	TGTGCCAGCAGTTTTTTCTCCGAGCAGTACTTC	CASSFFSEQYF
TRBV3-1	TRBJ2-3	TRBD2	few	TGTGCCAGCAGCCTTCGTGGTAGCGGGAGCGGGGCAGATACGCAGTATTTT	CASSLRGSGSGADTQYF
TRBV7-3	TRBJ2-2	-	few	TGTGCCAGCAGCGCTCGGAGGTTAGGGGAGCTGTTTTTT	CASSARRLGELFF
TRBV20-1	TRBJ2-4	TRBD2	few	TGCAGCCTGCTCGGGGGGAACATTCAGTACTTC	CSLLGGNIQYF
TRBV11-2	TRBJ1-2	-	-	TGTGCCAGCAGCCTCTCGGCGGGGGCCGTTAACTATGGCTACACCTTC	CASSLSAGAVNYGYTF
TRBV7-9	TRBJ1-2	-	-	TGTGCCAGCAGCATCCCCCGGCCAGACAGACCCCTCTCCTTC	CASSIPRPDRPLSF
TRBV12-3/TRBV12-4	TRBJ2-7	-	many	TGTGCCAGCAGTTGGCCCCAAGGCCCCAGGTTCCCCTACGAGCAGTACTTC	CASSWPQGPRFPYEQYF
TRBV6-2/TRBV6-3	TRBJ2-1	-	-	TGTGCCAGCAGCCTGGGTCAAAGGAATGAGCAGTTCTTC	CASSLGQRNEQFF
TRBV27	TRBJ1-4	-	few	TGTGCCAGCAGTCCGGAGGGCTTCGGAGGTTCGAATGAAAAACTGTTTTTT	CASSPEGFGGSNEKLFF
TRBV20-1	TRBJ2-7	TRBD1	many	TGCAGTGCTGCCTGGGACAGCGCCTACGAGCAGTACTTC	CSAAWDSAYEQYF
TRBV11-1	TRBJ2-1	-	-	TGTGCCAGCAGTGAACTCGACGGGAATGAGCAGTTCTTC	CASSELDGNEQFF
TRBV12-3/TRBV12-4	TRBJ2-5	-	-	TGTGCCAGCAGATTGACAGCCACAGGTGCGACCCAGTACTTC	CASRLTATGATQYF
TRBV20-1	TRBJ2-7	-	few	TGCAGTGCTAGTTCAGGGCAGGGATTAAACGAGCAGTACTTC	CSASSGQGLNEQYF
TRBV4-2	TRBJ1-2	-	-	TGTGCCAGCAGCCAAGATTGGCGCACAGGCTACACCTTC	CASSQDWRTGYTF
TRBV12-3/TRBV12-4	TRBJ1-1	TRBD1	many	TGTGCCAGCATTCCGGACAGGGCCCCGGGAGCTTTCTTT	CASIPDRAPGAFF